This T cell receptor (beta chain) was retrieved from a study of CD4 T cells in relation to SARS-CoV-2 and coronaviruses. V was clipped by 10 bases and J by 4 bases, with 10 bases between them. CDR3 length: 11 residues. Germline V CDR1 and CDR2: MNHEY, SMNVEV (reference sequence). Uncultured naive and memory CD4+ T cells supplied DNA for deep TCR-beta sequencing. Clones were sequenced by immunoSEQ multiplex PCR, and TCRdb holds only the in-frame ones, with some missing. The sample records 35,000 to 40,000 clones, around 87% being singletons. The clonotype was recovered from an adult with COVID-19. The rearrangement links TRBV27 to TRBJ1-2; tentatively, D is TRBD1 (5 bases). Sequenced input: memory CD4+ T cells from PBMCs. As DNA, the CDR3 is TGTGCCACCGGGGGGGGCTATGGCTACACCTTC. The encoded protein is CATGGGYGYTF.